A single sample gave rise to the 29 T cell receptor beta chains below, sequenced in a study of blood T cells in healthy people across ages. A sample-barcoded 5' primer and a J-beta primer mix were used in a second PCR of roughly 6 to 12 cycles. Each CDR3 protein gets one entry after TCRdb re-called the 5' RACE reads with MiXCR. The table has 800,000 to 1,300,000 distinct CDR3 sequences, 20% to 25% seen once. This same sample was also taken into another study, of T cells of mothers and their children.

Material for sequencing was blood. These receptors came from a girl aged 2 to 10 in good health.

V gene TRBV25-1 combines with J gene TRBJ2-5; TRBD1 might be the D (5 bases). The V end lost 1 base, the J end lost 2 bases, and 14 bases lay between the germline ends. Per germline, CDR1 MGHDK and CDR2 SYGVNS. There are 16 residues in the CDR3. The CDR3 reads CASSEWVIRGQETQYF. CDR3 DNA: TGTGCCAGCAGTGAATGGGTGATTAGGGGACAAGAGACCCAGTACTTC.

This clonotype has only a few counts. The rearrangement links TRBV7-2 to TRBJ1-4, with D unclear. The CDR3 has 13 amino acids. Germline CDR1 SGHTA, CDR2 FQGNSA. V lost 5 bases and J lost 0, with 4 bases in between. CDR3 loop: CASSQTTNEKLFF. The CDR3 DNA sequence: TGTGCCAGCAGCCAGACAACTAATGAAAAACTGTTTTTT.

In this sample, this clonotype turned up a few times. The CDR3 spells CASSQEQGRNQPQHF. The DNA of the CDR3 is TGCGCCAGCAGCCAAGAACAGGGAAGGAATCAGCCCCAGCATTTT. This rearrangement joins TRBV4-1 to TRBJ1-5; D perhaps matches TRBD1 (6 bases). The CDR3 runs to 15 residues. The V end was cut by 0 bases, the J end by 4 bases, with 10 bases between. In germline, CDR1 is MGHRA, CDR2 YSYEKL.

Only a few counts were recorded for this clonotype. The genes are TRBV20-1 and TRBJ1-2; no clear D. Germline V lookup: CDR1 DFQATT, CDR2 SNEGSKA (reference sequence). The CDR3 is 12 amino acids. The V gene lost 3 bases and the J gene lost 3 bases, with 8 bases spanning the gap. The CDR3 protein is CSASLGDYGYTF. Written as DNA, the CDR3 is TGCAGTGCTAGTTTGGGAGACTATGGCTACACCTTC.

This clonotype has only a few counts. V gene TRBV7-3 combines with J gene TRBJ2-6; TRBD1 matches 12 bases. Germline CDR1 SGHTA, CDR2 FQGTGA. J was trimmed by 3 bases and V by 5 bases; bases with no gene match: 5. This CDR3 spans 17 amino acids. Written as DNA, the CDR3 is TGTGCCAGCAGCCGGGGACAGGGGGCTTATGGGGCCAACGTCCTGACTTTC. The encoded protein is CASSRGQGAYGANVLTF. Based on the CDR3 plus reference TRBV7-3 and TRBJ2-6, the full variable domain is GAGVSQTPSNKVTEKGKYVELRCDPISGHTALYWYRQSLGQGPEFLIYFQGTGAADDSGLPNDRFFAVRPEGSVSTLKIQRTERGDSAVYLCASSRGQGAYGANVLTFGAGSRLTVL.

This chain links TRBV20-1 with TRBJ2-7, with 14 bases identical to TRBD2. V lost 1 base and J lost 6; bases outside the gene matches: 5. The CDR3 loop spans 15 amino acids. CDR1 and CDR2 from the germline V gene are DFQATT and SNEGSKA (reference sequence). The CDR3 loop reads CSARGLAGGRAEQYF. The CDR3 bases are TGCAGTGCTAGAGGACTAGCGGGAGGGCGGGCCGAGCAGTACTTC.

This chain joins TRBV10-3 and TRBJ2-1; 10 bases map to TRBD2. Germline V CDR1 and CDR2: ENHRY, SYGVKD. This CDR3 comprises 14 residues. After removal of 8 bases from V and 6 bases from J, the junction contained 7 bases not matched to a gene. DNA for the CDR3: TGTGCCATCTCTGGACTAGCGGAGTTCAATGAGCAGTTCTTC. Translating gives CAISGLAEFNEQFF.

The rearrangement uses TRBV7-6 and TRBJ2-1; tentatively, D is TRBD2 (6 bases). The DNA end favors TRBJ2-7, so the J call may be wrong. The CDR3 consists of 15 residues. Germline CDR1 and CDR2: SGHVS and FNYEAQ. CDR3 residues: CASSLAPGTVYEQYF. The CDR3 nucleotides are TGTGCCAGCAGCTTAGCGCCCGGGACTGTCTACGAGCAGTACTTC.

This chain links TRBV27 with TRBJ1-1; TRBD1 might be the D (5 bases). Germline loops: CDR1 MNHEY, CDR2 SMNVEV (reference sequence). CDR3 length equals 14 residues. The germline V and J ends were trimmed by 6 bases and 4 bases, with 15 bases remaining between them. The CDR3 loop is CASSLTPTGTEAFF. CDR3 DNA: TGTGCCAGCAGCCTAACCCCTACAGGCACTGAAGCTTTCTTT.

This chain uses TRBV5-1 with TRBJ2-7; 9 bases agree with TRBD1. The CDR3 sequence is 13 residues long. V trimming: 4 bases; J trimming: 3 bases; junction bases outside the gene matches: 2. Germline V gene lookup returns CDR1 SGHRS and CDR2 YFSETQ. CDR3 DNA sequence: TGCGCCAGCAGCGCGGACAGGGGCTACGAGCAGTACTTC. Protein product: CASSADRGYEQYF. Combining the CDR3 with reference TRBV5-1 and TRBJ2-7 gives the whole variable domain KAGVTQTPRYLIKTRGQQVTLSCSPISGHRSVSWYQQTPGQGLQFLFEYFSETQRNKGNFPGRFSGRQFSNSRSEMNVSTLELGDSALYLCASSADRGYEQYFGPGTRLTVT.

V is TRBV9 and J is TRBJ1-4; D not certain. The CDR3 covers 12 residues. Germline V gene lookup returns CDR1 SGDLS and CDR2 YYNGEE. Trimming took 4 bases from V and 5 from J, leaving 6 bases between them. The DNA of the CDR3 is TGTGCCAGCAGCAGGGAAAATGAAAAACTGTTTTTT. Its protein product is CASSRENEKLFF.

This clonotype was counted a single time. The CDR3 coding sequence is TGTGCCACCTGGGACAGGGCCTTCAATCAGCCCCAGCATTTT. Residues: CATWDRAFNQPQHF. The chain is built from TRBV12-3 or TRBV12-4 and TRBJ1-5, with 9 bases matching TRBD1. CDR3 length: 14 amino acids. J lost 3 bases, V lost 10 bases, and 7 bases had no gene match.

This clonotype came up once. The chain recombines TRBV6-6 with TRBJ2-7; D is ambiguous. This CDR3 is built from 14 residues. V dropped 0 bases and J dropped 4 bases, with 10 bases sitting between them. Germline CDR1 and CDR2: MNHNY and SVGAGI (reference sequence). The CDR3 here is CASSYSIRSYEQYF. The CDR3 nucleotides read TGTGCCAGCAGTTACTCGATTCGCAGTTACGAGCAGTACTTC.

This clonotype was detected a few times. The chain links TRBV11-2 to TRBJ2-5; D gene unclear. The CDR3 has 15 residues. Trimming left V 5 bases short and J 2 bases short, with 15 bases between. Looked up from germline, CDR1 is SGHAT and CDR2 is FQNNGV. Written as DNA, the CDR3 is TGTGCCAGCAGCCCACAACCAGGCCCTCAAGAGACCCAGTACTTC. Translation: CASSPQPGPQETQYF. Drawing the rest from reference TRBV11-2 and TRBJ2-5, the complete variable domain is EAGVAQSPRYKIIEKRQSVAFWCNPISGHATLYWYQQILGQGPKLLIQFQNNGVVDDSQLPKDRFSAERLKGVDSTLKIQPAKLEDSAVYLCASSPQPGPQETQYFGPGTRLLVL.

The rearrangement uses TRBV7-8 and TRBJ1-2; perhaps TRBD1 as D (5 bases). V lost 0 bases to trimming and J lost 2 bases, with 10 bases between them. The germline V gene has CDR1 SGHVS and CDR2 FQNEAQ. The CDR3 runs to 15 residues. As DNA, the CDR3 is TGTGCCAGCAGCTTAGCCAGGGTTCGGAACTATGGCTACACCTTC. Amino acids: CASSLARVRNYGYTF.

The chain is built from TRBV7-2 and TRBJ1-2; the D gene is possibly TRBD1 (5 bases). Germline values: CDR1 SGHTA, CDR2 FQGNSA. The CDR3 contains 15 residues. V was cut by 5 bases and J by 0 bases, with 13 bases left in between. CDR3 DNA sequence: TGTGCCAGCAGCCCGGGACGGCCTTCTAACTATGGCTACACCTTC. Translating gives CASSPGRPSNYGYTF.

This clonotype was counted between two and nine times. The chain couples TRBV7-2 to TRBJ2-5; perhaps TRBD1 as D (5 bases). The V end lost 5 bases, the J end lost 2 bases, and 12 bases lay between the germline ends. This CDR3 is 14 amino acids long. Per germline, CDR1 SGHTA and CDR2 FQGNSA. The CDR3 spells CASSAAKGQETQYF. Here the CDR3 DNA reads TGTGCCAGCAGCGCCGCGAAGGGGCAAGAGACCCAGTACTTC.

This clonotype was found a few times. The chain employs TRBV29-1 and TRBJ1-2; the D is unclear. The CDR3 extends over 11 amino acids. Looked up from germline, CDR1 is SQVTM and CDR2 is ANQGSEA. V was shortened by 4 bases and J by 2 bases, with 5 bases between the two germline ends. The CDR3 bases are TGCAGCGTTGTTAGCAACTATGGCTACACCTTC. It codes for CSVVSNYGYTF. Full variable domain (missing parts from reference TRBV29-1 and TRBJ1-2): SAVISQKPSRDICQRGTSLTIQCQVDSQVTMMFWYRQQPGQSLTLIATANQGSEATYESGFVIDKFPISRPNLTFSTLTVSNMSPEDSSIYLCSVVSNYGYTFGSGTRLTVV.

The chain uses TRBV11-2 and TRBJ1-1; the match to TRBD1 covers 8 bases. CDR3 length equals 15 residues. Germline assignment: CDR1 SGHAT and CDR2 FQNNGV. V was clipped by 3 bases and J by 3 bases; unmatched bases: 6. The CDR3 DNA reads TGTGCCAGCAGCTTCTCCTCGACAGGGGACACTGAAGCTTTCTTT. This translates into CASSFSSTGDTEAFF.

This rearrangement joins TRBV4-3 to TRBJ2-7; D may match TRBD1 or TRBD2 (5 bases each). CDR1 is LGHNA, CDR2 YSLEER, per germline. V lost 0 bases and J lost 1, with 10 bases in between. CDR3 length equals 15 residues. CDR3 sequence reads: CASSQDDGASYEQYF. The CDR3 region has the DNA TGCGCCAGCAGCCAAGATGACGGGGCTTCCTACGAGCAGTACTTC.

This sequence joins TRBV10-3 and TRBJ2-7, with 9 bases aligning to TRBD1. The CDR3 is made up of 15 amino acids. Germline CDR1 ENHRY, CDR2 SYGVKD. The V and J ends lost 10 bases and 3 bases, in that order; junction bases with no gene match: 13. CDR3 sequence (DNA): TGTGCCACGACCCTTCCTGGGGACAGGGACTACGAGCAGTACTTC. Its protein is CATTLPGDRDYEQYF.

This chain joins TRBV5-1 and TRBJ1-2, with a tentative D call TRBD1 (6 bases). V dropped 1 base and J dropped 6 bases, with 13 bases sitting between them. The CDR3 has 14 amino acids. Per the germline V gene, CDR1 is SGHRS and CDR2 is YFSETQ. The CDR3 sequence: CASSLYLSGDGYTF. The CDR3 bases are TGCGCCAGCAGCTTGTATCTATCAGGGGATGGCTACACCTTC. Looking up the rest from reference TRBV5-1 and TRBJ1-2 gives the full variable domain: KAGVTQTPRYLIKTRGQQVTLSCSPISGHRSVSWYQQTPGQGLQFLFEYFSETQRNKGNFPGRFSGRQFSNSRSEMNVSTLELGDSALYLCASSLYLSGDGYTFGSGTRLTVV.

The table lists this clonotype with a few counts. The chain uses TRBV5-1 and TRBJ2-3; the D is unclear. Germline assignment: CDR1 SGHRS and CDR2 YFSETQ. This CDR3 spans 16 amino acids. Trimming took 0 bases from V and 2 from J, leaving 13 bases between them. CDR3 DNA: TGCGCCAGCAGCTTGGATGGGGATCAGGTCACAGATACGCAGTATTTT. Translated: CASSLDGDQVTDTQYF.

This rearrangement joins TRBV29-1 to TRBJ2-7, with D perhaps matching TRBD1 or TRBD2 (6 bases each). The CDR3 runs 15 residues. V lost 0 bases and J 1 base, leaving 13 bases between the germline ends. CDR1 and CDR2 from the germline V gene are SQVTM and ANQGSEA. DNA for the CDR3: TGCAGCGTTGAAGATCGGGGGCAGTCATCCTACGAGCAGTACTTC. It is translated as CSVEDRGQSSYEQYF.

The J gene is TRBJ2-7, the V gene TRBV29-1; D unclear. The V end lost 5 bases, the J end lost 0 bases, and 14 bases lay between the germline ends. Germline CDR1 and CDR2: SQVTM and ANQGSEA. CDR3 length: 14 amino acids. In nucleotides, the CDR3 is TGCAGCGTTAGTGCCAGCCAAAGCTCCTACGAGCAGTACTTC. Protein product: CSVSASQSSYEQYF.

The chain has TRBV6-1 and TRBJ2-5, with no clear D. The CDR3 is 16 residues long. V lost 0 bases to trimming and J lost 5 bases, with 16 bases between them. Germline CDR1 is MNHNS and CDR2 is SASEGT. The CDR3 loop reads CASSEASFPHAETQYF. CDR3 in DNA: TGTGCCAGCAGTGAAGCCTCCTTTCCTCACGCGGAGACCCAGTACTTC.

This clonotype showed up many times. The rearrangement links TRBV20-1 to TRBJ2-5, with 8 bases fitting TRBD1. Germline trimming cut 6 bases from V and 4 bases from J; bases unmatched to any gene: 10. The CDR3 consists of 14 residues. Germline CDR1 and CDR2: DFQATT and SNEGSKA (reference sequence). DNA of the CDR3: TGCAGTGCCTCCGCCGGGACAGGACGAGAGACCCAGTACTTC. As protein: CSASAGTGRETQYF.

CDR3 nucleotides: TGTGCCAGCCAACCCCTAGCGGGTTTACCGGAGACCCAGTACTTC. Its translation is CASQPLAGLPETQYF. This chain connects TRBV27 to TRBJ2-5, with 8 bases identical to TRBD2. The V gene end was trimmed by 8 bases and the J gene end by 5 bases; junction bases not matched to a gene: 13. Per the germline V gene, CDR1 is MNHEY and CDR2 is SMNVEV (reference sequence). The CDR3 length is 15 residues.

Concerning this clonotype: The germline gene is not matched at one end of the junction; a read error may be the cause. The genes are TRBV2 and TRBJ2-7; the D is unclear. CDR3 length: 14 residues. CDR1 is SNHLY and CDR2 is FYNNEI in the germline V gene. CDR3 sequence reads: CASASTLSSYEQSF. DNA for the CDR3: TGTGCCAGCGCATCTACCCTTTCCTCCTACGAGCAGTCCTTC. The complete variable domain, with remaining parts taken from reference TRBV2 and TRBJ2-7, reads EPEVTQTPSHQVTQMGQEVILRCVPISNHLYFYWYRQILGQKVEFLVSFYNNEISEKSEIFDDQFSVERPDGSNFTLKIRSTKLEDSAMYFCASASTLSSYEQSFGPGTRLTVT.